Each of the 11 T cell receptor beta chains below was sequenced from the same sample in a study of breast tumors, draining lymph nodes, adjacent tissues. Axillary draining lymph nodes of breast cancer patients supplied the node samples. TCRdb reprocessed the multiplex PCR reads via MiXCR and lists one record per CDR3 protein. The data show a few hundred thousand distinct CDR3 sequences, less than 35% seen once. The specimen sequenced was axillary lymph node tissue. The source of these receptors is a female donor with breast cancer. Some clones in this sample may be carry-over from other donors' samples.

This clonotype has a count of ten or more. The rearrangement uses TRBV7-2 and TRBJ1-4; tentatively, D is TRBD1 (6 bases). In germline, CDR1 is SGHTA, CDR2 FQGNSA. V shed 5 bases and J shed 8 bases, with 21 bases lying between them. The CDR3 totals 16 residues. CDR3 nucleotide sequence: TGTGCCAGCAGCCGGTTATGGAACAGGGAGGTGGAAAAACTGTTTTTT. Its translation is CASSRLWNREVEKLFF.

This clonotype was found a few times. Possible read error: a much larger clone is one base away. The V and J genes are TRBV20-1 and TRBJ2-5; weak D call: TRBD2 (5 bases). V dropped 3 bases and J dropped 7 bases, with 18 bases sitting between them. CDR3 size: 14 residues. CDR1 and CDR2 (germline): DFQATT, SNEGSKA (reference sequence). The CDR3 DNA reads as TGCAGTGCTAGCCGGGGTCTGACCCCAGCGACCCAGTACTTC. Translated, it gives CSASRGLTPATQYF.

V is TRBV10-2 and J is TRBJ1-6; D not resolved. The germline gives CDR1 WSHSY, CDR2 SAAADI. This CDR3 spans 10 amino acids. V shed 6 bases and J shed 17 bases, with 11 bases lying between them. The CDR3 here is CASRGSDFHF. For the CDR3, the DNA is TGCGCCAGCAGGGGGTCGGACTTCCACTTT.

The chain combines TRBV18 with TRBJ1-4; D is possibly TRBD1 (5 bases). Trimming shortened V by 0 bases and J by 8 bases, and 13 bases separated the two germline ends. This CDR3 spans 15 amino acids. The germline V gene encodes CDR1 KGHSH and CDR2 LQKENI. The CDR3 spells CASSPPRGAGEKLFF. The CDR3 DNA reads TGTGCCAGCTCACCACCCCGGGGCGCGGGAGAAAAACTGTTTTTT.

In nucleotides, the CDR3 is TGTGCCAGCAGCCATAGGACAGGGAACTACGAGCAGTACTTC. This gives the protein CASSHRTGNYEQYF. V is TRBV6-6 and J is TRBJ2-7; 8 nucleotides agree with TRBD1. Germline CDR1 and CDR2: MNHNY and SVGAGI (reference sequence). This CDR3 is 14 amino acids long. Trimming cost V 6 bases and J 3 bases; bases outside gene matches: 7.

In this sample, this clonotype turned up many times. The rearrangement joins TRBV7-3 to TRBJ2-7, with 9 bases matching TRBD1. The CDR3 has 17 residues. Germline-derived CDR1 and CDR2 are SGHTA and FQGTGA. The V and J ends lost 8 bases and 5 bases, in that order; junction bases with no gene match: 19. The CDR3 protein is CASAPVKGQGIVHEQYF. The CDR3 DNA is TGTGCCAGCGCCCCCGTTAAGGGACAGGGTATTGTCCACGAGCAGTACTTC.

This clonotype was seen at least ten times. This sequence joins TRBV2 and TRBJ2-7; weak D call: TRBD2 (6 bases). The V and J ends lost 10 bases and 2 bases respectively, with 15 bases between them. Germline values: CDR1 SNHLY, CDR2 FYNNEI. The CDR3 is 13 amino acids. The CDR3 sequence: CAIAGPTPYEQYF. The CDR3 region has the DNA TGTGCCATCGCGGGACCCACCCCCTACGAGCAGTACTTC.

The chain links TRBV20-1 to TRBJ1-6; D is perhaps TRBD1 (5 bases). CDR1 and CDR2 (germline): DFQATT, SNEGSKA (reference sequence). The CDR3 is made up of 18 amino acids. The V end lost 3 bases, the J end lost 4 bases, and 22 bases lay between the germline ends. The CDR3 sequence is CSARGLAGDEQYNSPLHF. In nucleotides, the CDR3 is TGCAGTGCTAGGGGTCTAGCGGGGGACGAGCAGTATAATTCACCCCTCCACTTT.

This clonotype was counted at least ten times. The gene calls are TRBV4-3 and TRBJ1-2; unclear D gene. The CDR3 is 14 amino acids. Germline V lookup: CDR1 LGHNA, CDR2 YSLEER. The V gene lost 0 bases and the J gene lost 3 bases, with 8 bases spanning the gap. The CDR3 DNA follows: TGCGCCAGCAGCCAAGACGCCACGGACTATGGCTACACCTTC. Its translation: CASSQDATDYGYTF.

This chain uses TRBV7-2 with TRBJ2-2, with TRBD1 matching over 7 bases. Germline loops: CDR1 SGHTA, CDR2 FQGNSA. Trimming at V came to 4 bases and at J to 4 bases, leaving 3 bases not matched to a gene. This CDR3 has 14 residues. For the CDR3, the DNA is TGTGCCAGCAGCTATCGGGACAGCACCGGGGAGCTGTTTTTT. The encoded protein is CASSYRDSTGELFF.

This clonotype was recorded many times. The chain combines TRBV19 with TRBJ1-3; TRBD1 is a possible D gene (5 bases). Per germline, CDR1 LNHDA and CDR2 SQIVND (reference sequence). The CDR3 runs to 14 residues. V dropped 5 bases and J dropped 1 base, with 9 bases sitting between them. The CDR3 DNA is TGTGCCAGTAGTCCAGGGACGTCTGGAAACACCATATATTTT. This encodes CASSPGTSGNTIYF.